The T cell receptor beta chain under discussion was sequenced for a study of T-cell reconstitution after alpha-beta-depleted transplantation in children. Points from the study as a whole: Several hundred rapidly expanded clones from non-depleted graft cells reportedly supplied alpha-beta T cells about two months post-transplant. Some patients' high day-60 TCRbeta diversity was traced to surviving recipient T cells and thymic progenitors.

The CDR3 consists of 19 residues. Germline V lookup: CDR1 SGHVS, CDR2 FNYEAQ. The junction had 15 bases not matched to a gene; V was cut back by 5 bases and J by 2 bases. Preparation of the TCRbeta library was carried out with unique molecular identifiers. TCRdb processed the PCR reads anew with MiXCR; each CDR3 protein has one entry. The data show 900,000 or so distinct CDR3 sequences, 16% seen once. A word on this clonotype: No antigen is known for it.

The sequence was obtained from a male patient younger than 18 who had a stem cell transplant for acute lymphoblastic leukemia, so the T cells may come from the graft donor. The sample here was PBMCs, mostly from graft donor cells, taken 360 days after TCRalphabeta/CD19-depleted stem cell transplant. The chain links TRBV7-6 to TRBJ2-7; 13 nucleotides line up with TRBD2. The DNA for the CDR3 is TGTGCCAGCAGCCTCCCGGCCGGGACTAGCGGGACCCTTCCCTACGAGCAGTACTTC. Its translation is CASSLPAGTSGTLPYEQYF.